This T cell receptor beta chain emerged from a study of technical replicates of blood from a handful of donors. Germline V gene lookup returns CDR1 SGHAT and CDR2 FQDESV (reference sequence). The trim removed 4 bases at V and 2 bases at J, leaving 13 bases unmatched. This CDR3 is 17 amino acids long. Sequencing used immunoSEQ multiplex PCR; TCRdb keeps in-frame clones, though not all of them. The sample holds roughly 79,000 clones; around 95% are singletons and the top ten take around 0.37%. The source is a human donor in good health. Sequencing used T cells isolated from PBMCs. The rearrangement joins TRBV11-1 to TRBJ2-5; TRBD1 aligns across 7 bases. The CDR3 is CASSSPLTGYQQETQYF. CDR3 bases: TGTGCCAGCAGCTCCCCCCTGACAGGGTATCAACAAGAGACCCAGTACTTC.